Listed here are 21 T cell receptor beta chains from one sample, sequenced in a study of regulatory T cells in long-lasting Graves disease. Building of the TCR beta libraries involved iRepertoire HTBI primers and Arm-PCR of CDR3 regions. TCRdb used MiXCR to reprocess the multiplex PCR reads, holding one entry per CDR3 protein. The repertoire consists of approximately 480,000 distinct CDR3 sequences, with 16% occurring once and the leading ten covering 9% to 15%. Time point reported: newly diagnosed GD, antithyroid drugs for less than 3 months. Isolated PBMC RNA provided the starting material for the TCR library. The sample also formed part of further work on T cells in Graves' hyperthyroidism and ophthalmopathy.

The sequenced sample was peripheral blood mononuclear cells (PBMCs), obtained at new diagnosis, from a patient treated with antithyroid drugs. The receptors shown here come from a man aged 35-49 years with Graves disease.

This clonotype was counted many times. The chain carries TRBV18 and TRBJ2-7, with 7 positions matching TRBD2. CDR3 size: 14 residues. Germline V gene data show CDR1 as KGHSH and CDR2 as LQKENI. Unmatched junction bases numbered 5, after V lost 1 base and J lost 5 bases. CDR3 sequence: CASSPQGRANEQYF. The CDR3 bases are TGTGCCAGCTCACCACAGGGGAGGGCGAACGAGCAGTACTTC.

Only a few counts were recorded for this clonotype. This may come from a read error, since a much larger clone is one base off. This chain connects TRBV5-1 to TRBJ2-7; no clear D. The CDR3 extends over 14 amino acids. Germline values: CDR1 SGHRS, CDR2 YFSETQ. As DNA, the CDR3 is TGCGCCGGCAGCTTGGCAGGCCCTGACTACGAGCAGTACTTC. This gives the protein CAGSLAGPDYEQYF.

This clonotype has a count of ten or more. The chain carries TRBV28 and TRBJ1-1, with D uncertain. Trimming removed 5 bases from V and 1 base from J, with 14 bases in between. The CDR3 spans 15 residues. Per germline, CDR1 MDHEN and CDR2 SYDVKM. CDR3 sequence reads: CASSRFQAPNTEAFF. CDR3 bases: TGTGCCAGCAGTCGGTTTCAGGCTCCGAACACTGAAGCTTTCTTT.

This clonotype was seen ten or more times. J is TRBJ2-7 and V is TRBV20-1; possibly TRBD2 for D (5 bases). The CDR3 is 12 residues long. Trimming took 5 bases from V and 10 from J, leaving 18 bases between them. Germline values: CDR1 DFQATT, CDR2 SNEGSKA (reference sequence). The CDR3 sequence: CSAPRSTTQQYF. The CDR3 coding sequence is TGCAGTGCTCCGCGGTCGACTACCCAACAGTACTTC.

V is TRBV20-1 and J is TRBJ2-5; the match to TRBD2 covers 12 bases. This CDR3 contains 15 residues. Germline-derived CDR1 and CDR2 are DFQATT and SNEGSKA (reference sequence). The J segment lost 4 bases and the V segment lost 5 bases, leaving 8 bases of the junction unmatched. This CDR3 reads CSAPKTSGSGETQYF. DNA for the CDR3: TGCAGTGCTCCAAAGACTAGCGGGAGTGGAGAGACCCAGTACTTC.

In its sample, this clonotype was seen many times. J is TRBJ2-7 and V is TRBV20-1; D call uncertain. Germline-derived CDR1 and CDR2 are DFQATT and SNEGSKA (reference sequence). The germline V and J ends were trimmed by 5 bases and 2 bases, with 7 bases remaining between them. The CDR3 consists of 11 residues. The chain's CDR3 is CSASDPYEQYF. In DNA form, the CDR3 reads TGCAGTGCTTCGGACCCCTACGAGCAGTACTTC.

This clonotype was counted ten times or more. The chain is built from TRBV3-1 and TRBJ2-3, with TRBD2 identical over 11 bases. The CDR3 consists of 17 residues. V gave up 8 bases and J gave up 0 bases; unmatched junction bases: 10. The germline V gene has CDR1 LGHDT and CDR2 YNNKEL (reference sequence). Here the CDR3 DNA reads TGTGCCAGCCAGTCCCTAGCGGGAGGTTCTAGCACAGATACGCAGTATTTT. It translates to CASQSLAGGSSTDTQYF.

This clonotype was counted ten times or more. CDR3 nucleotide sequence: TGTGCCAGCCGGGACAGCTATAATTCACCCCTCCACTTT. Protein: CASRDSYNSPLHF. The rearrangement joins TRBV28 to TRBJ1-6, with 7 bases that match TRBD1. The CDR3 has 13 amino acids. Germline-derived CDR1 and CDR2 are MDHEN and SYDVKM. The J segment lost 3 bases and the V segment lost 8 bases, leaving 1 base of the junction unmatched.

This clonotype was observed at least ten times. J is TRBJ2-1 and V is TRBV29-1; TRBD1 might be the D (5 bases). The ends were cut back, 2 bases at V and 8 bases at J, with 13 bases in the middle. Per germline, CDR1 SQVTM and CDR2 ANQGSEA. The CDR3 has 13 residues. CDR3 region: CSVENPTVDEQFF. The CDR3, as DNA: TGCAGCGTTGAAAACCCGACAGTGGATGAGCAGTTCTTC.

This clonotype was detected ten times or more. V usage is TRBV12-3 or TRBV12-4 and J usage is TRBJ1-1, with 9 bases aligning to TRBD1. The V and J ends lost 6 bases and 6 bases, in that order; junction bases with no gene match: 5. The CDR3 runs 13 residues. The CDR3 bases are TGTGCCAGCAGCCGACAGGGGGGGTCTGAAGCTTTCTTT. As protein: CASSRQGGSEAFF.

The table lists this clonotype with many counts. J is TRBJ2-1 and V is TRBV24-1; 8 positions agree with TRBD2. There are 16 residues in the CDR3. Germline V gives CDR1 KGHDR, CDR2 SFDVKD. Trimming at V came to 4 bases and at J to 8 bases, leaving 12 bases not matched to a gene. Written as DNA, the CDR3 is TGTGCCACCAGTGACTCCGGGACTAGAGATTTTGATGAGCAGTTCTTC. Protein sequence: CATSDSGTRDFDEQFF.

This clonotype was seen once. The V and J genes are TRBV6-2 or TRBV6-3 and TRBJ1-1, with 9 bases matching TRBD1. Germline V gives CDR1 MNHEY, CDR2 SVGEGT. The CDR3 covers 13 residues. Losses at the gene ends were 10 bases for V and 4 bases for J; bases not matched to a gene: 7. For the CDR3, the DNA is TGTGCCATCTCGGGGACAGGGAGCACTGAAGCTTTCTTT. Translated: CAISGTGSTEAFF.

This clonotype was observed many times. V usage is TRBV28 and J usage is TRBJ2-7; 7 bases are a match to TRBD1. The CDR3 length is 15 residues. Germline V gene sequence: CDR1 MDHEN, CDR2 SYDVKM. V gave up 0 bases and J gave up 6 bases; unmatched junction bases: 8. CDR3 coding DNA: TGTGCCAGCAGTTTATGGACAGGGCTTCCACCCGAGCAGTACTTC. It encodes CASSLWTGLPPEQYF.

Only a few counts were recorded for this clonotype. One end of the junction varies from germline; a read error may be responsible. The chain carries TRBV7-9 and TRBJ2-7; TRBD1 agrees at 9 bases. There are 19 residues in the CDR3. The germline gives CDR1 SEHNR, CDR2 FQNEAQ (reference sequence). The CDR3 nucleotides read TGTGTCAGCAGCTCCACCGGGACAGGGTTAAGTGGGTCCTCGTACGAGCAGTACTTC. It codes for CVSSSTGTGLSGSSYEQYF.

This clonotype came up a few times. The chain recombines TRBV20-1 with TRBJ1-6; D gene uncertain. Trimming removed 1 base at V and 0 bases at J, with 7 bases between. From germline, CDR1 is DFQATT and CDR2 SNEGSKA (reference sequence). The CDR3 is 15 residues long. CDR3 in amino acids: CSARGESSYNSPLHF. CDR3 in DNA: TGCAGTGCTAGAGGGGAGAGCTCCTATAATTCACCCCTCCACTTT.

This clonotype was counted a few times. The V and J genes are TRBV7-9 and TRBJ2-3; 11 nucleotides agree with TRBD1. The CDR3 contains 15 residues. The junction had 3 bases not matched to a gene; V was cut back by 4 bases and J by 3 bases. The germline CDR1 and CDR2 sequences are SEHNR and FQNEAQ (reference sequence). In DNA form, the CDR3 reads TGTGCCAGCAGCTGGACAGGGGGCTCTACAGATACGCAGTATTTT. Translation gives CASSWTGGSTDTQYF.

The V gene is TRBV6-2 or TRBV6-3, the J gene TRBJ2-2, with D perhaps matching TRBD1 (6 bases). V dropped 5 bases and J dropped 5 bases, with 15 bases sitting between them. The CDR3 totals 15 residues. The germline V gene encodes CDR1 MNHEY and CDR2 SVGEGT. In DNA, the CDR3 is TGTGCCAGCAGTGTATCGGAGACAGGTACCGGGGAGCTGTTTTTT. It translates to CASSVSETGTGELFF.

Ten or more counts support this clonotype. The V gene is TRBV18, the J gene TRBJ1-5; 7 bases match TRBD1. CDR3 length equals 15 residues. The trim removed 6 bases at V and 3 bases at J, leaving 8 bases unmatched. CDR1 is KGHSH, CDR2 LQKENI, per germline. The CDR3 region is CASSRGQAPNQPQHF. The CDR3 coding sequence is TGTGCCAGCTCCCGCGGACAGGCCCCCAATCAGCCCCAGCATTTT.

The sample holds many counts of this clonotype. The V and J genes are TRBV28 and TRBJ2-2; weak D call: TRBD2 (5 bases). The CDR3 is 14 residues long. Germline V gene lookup returns CDR1 MDHEN and CDR2 SYDVKM. With 5 bases removed from V and 6 bases from J, the gap between germline ends came to 13 bases. The DNA for the CDR3 is TGTGCCAGCAGTCCGGGATCATTGGCCGGGGAGCTGTTTTTT. Its translation is CASSPGSLAGELFF.

This clonotype has a count of ten or more. The chain recombines TRBV7-9 with TRBJ2-7; 7 positions match TRBD1. CDR1 SEHNR and CDR2 FQNEAQ come from the germline V gene (reference sequence). The CDR3 loop spans 15 amino acids. V shed 2 bases, J shed 5 bases, and the junction held 9 bases outside the gene matches. The CDR3 sequence: CASSLLGQGDHEQYF. CDR3 in DNA: TGTGCCAGCAGCTTACTGGGCCAGGGGGACCACGAGCAGTACTTC.

This clonotype was observed many times. The chain uses TRBV7-8 and TRBJ2-1, with 11 bases fitting TRBD2. Trimming took 5 bases from V and 0 from J; bases not matched to a gene: 9. CDR3 length: 18 residues. In germline, CDR1 is SGHVS, CDR2 FQNEAQ. The CDR3 DNA is TGTGCCAGCAGCGCAACTAGCGGGAGACGGGCCTCCTACAATGAGCAGTTCTTC. This gives the protein CASSATSGRRASYNEQFF.